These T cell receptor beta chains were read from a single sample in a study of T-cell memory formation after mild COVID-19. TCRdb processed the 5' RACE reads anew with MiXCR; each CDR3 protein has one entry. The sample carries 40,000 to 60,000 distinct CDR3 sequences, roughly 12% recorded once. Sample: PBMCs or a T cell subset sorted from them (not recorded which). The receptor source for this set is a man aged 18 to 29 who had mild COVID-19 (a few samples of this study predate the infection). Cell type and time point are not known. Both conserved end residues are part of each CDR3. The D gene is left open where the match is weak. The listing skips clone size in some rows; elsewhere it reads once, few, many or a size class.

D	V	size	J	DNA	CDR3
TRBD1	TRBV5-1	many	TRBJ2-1	TGCGCCAGCAGCTACTACGGACAGGGTTACAATGAGCAGTTCTTC	CASSYYGQGYNEQFF
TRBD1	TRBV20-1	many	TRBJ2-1	TGCAGTGCTACAACCGGGACAGGGGGTTCCAATGAGCAGTTCTTC	CSATTGTGGSNEQFF
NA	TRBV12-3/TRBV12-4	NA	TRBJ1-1	TGTGCCAGCAGTAGACAGAGGAACACTGAAGCTTTCTTT	CASSRQRNTEAFF
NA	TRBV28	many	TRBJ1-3	TGTGCCAGCAGTCCCCGCTTCTATCAAGGGGCTGGAAACACCATATATTTT	CASSPRFYQGAGNTIYF
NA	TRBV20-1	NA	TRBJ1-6	TGCAGTGCTTGGGGGACCACGGATTCACCCCTCCACTTT	CSAWGTTDSPLHF
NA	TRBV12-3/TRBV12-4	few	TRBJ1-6	TGTGCCAGCAGTTCGGACGGGACTAATTCACCCCTCCACTTT	CASSSDGTNSPLHF
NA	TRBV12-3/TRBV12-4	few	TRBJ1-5	TGTGCCAGCAGTTCCTCGGACAGAAAGCAGCCCCAGCATTTT	CASSSSDRKQPQHF
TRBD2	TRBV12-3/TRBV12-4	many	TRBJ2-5	TGTGCCAGCAGTTTACGGGGGGGGGAGACCCAGTACTTC	CASSLRGGETQYF
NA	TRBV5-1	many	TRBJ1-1	TGCGCCAGCAGCCCCTCGGGACCGTCAAACACTGAAGCTTTCTTT	CASSPSGPSNTEAFF
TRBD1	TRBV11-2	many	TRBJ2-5	TGTGCCAGCAGCTTAGGACAGGGAGCAGAGACCCAGTACTTC	CASSLGQGAETQYF
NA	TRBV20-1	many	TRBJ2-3	TGCAGTGCTAAGTTTGGCGGTTCGGGCACAGATACGCAGTATTTT	CSAKFGGSGTDTQYF
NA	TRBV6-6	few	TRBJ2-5	TGTGCCAGCAGCCCCGGGACGGCAGTAGAAGAGACCCAGTACTTC	CASSPGTAVEETQYF
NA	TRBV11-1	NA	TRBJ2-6	TGTGCCAGCAGCCCAGGGTATTCTGGGGCCAACGTCCTGACTTTC	CASSPGYSGANVLTF
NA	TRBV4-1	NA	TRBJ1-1	TGCGCCAGCACCCCCCCGGGGCGCAGAGGGACTGAAGCTTTCTTT	CASTPPGRRGTEAFF
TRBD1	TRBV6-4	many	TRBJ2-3	TGTGCCAGCAGTGACGGACAGGGGGCAGATACGCAGTATTTT	CASSDGQGADTQYF
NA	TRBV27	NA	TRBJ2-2	TGTGCCAGCAGTTTACAGTACGGGGGCAGGGAGCTGTTTTTT	CASSLQYGGRELFF
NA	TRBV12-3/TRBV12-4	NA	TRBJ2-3	TGTGCCAGCAACCTCCTCTCAGGGGGGATGAGAGATACGCAGTATTTT	CASNLLSGGMRDTQYF
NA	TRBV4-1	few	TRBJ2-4	TGCGCCAGCAGCCAAGGGGTGTTACGGGGTAGGAACATTCAGTACTTC	CASSQGVLRGRNIQYF
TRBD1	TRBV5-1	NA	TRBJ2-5	TGCGCCACCAGCAGTACCGGGACAGGAGAAGAGACCCAGTACTTC	CATSSTGTGEETQYF
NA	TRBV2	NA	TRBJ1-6	TGTGCCAGTTACTACTCGGAGAATTCACCCCTCCACTTT	CASYYSENSPLHF
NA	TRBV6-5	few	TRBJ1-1	TGTGCCAGCACCAACGGGGACACTGAAGCTTTCTTT	CASTNGDTEAFF
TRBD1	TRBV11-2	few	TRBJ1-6	TGTGCCAGCAGCTCGGACCGGGACAGGGGGCATGGGAATTCACCCCTCCACTTT	CASSSDRDRGHGNSPLHF